Following are 17 T cell receptor beta chains from one sample sequenced in a study of blood T cell repertoires in COVID-19 (dated by TCRdb to about 2020). The receptor library was made with the immunoSEQ multiplex PCR assay. What TCRdb holds here is the immuneACCESS table cut down to in-frame rearrangements. Part of the clones is not present; checked against another copy, under half of the missing clones reflect an unresolved V gene, and the others are unexplained. The sample data list around 77,000 clones, and approximately 83% of these were observed just once. The leading ten clones occupy under 7.5% of the sample. The sample taken for sequencing was peripheral blood. The receptors were sampled from a man aged 25-45 years with COVID-19, enrolled during active disease.

This rearrangement joins TRBV10-3 to TRBJ1-1, with D perhaps matching TRBD1 (5 bases). Trimming removed 2 bases at V and 7 bases at J, with 20 bases between. The CDR3 extends over 16 amino acids. CDR1 and CDR2 (germline): ENHRY, SYGVKD. CDR3 loop: CAISEKIARLGVEAFF. CDR3 nucleotides: TGTGCCATCAGTGAGAAGATCGCCAGGTTAGGGGTTGAAGCTTTCTTT.

This chain uses TRBV7-8 with TRBJ2-5, with TRBD2 as a possible D gene (5 bases). V lost 5 bases, J lost 5 bases, and 9 bases lay in between. CDR1 and CDR2 (germline): SGHVS, FQNEAQ. The CDR3 has 12 residues. The CDR3 loop is CASSGPGETQYF. The CDR3 region has the DNA TGTGCCAGCAGCGGACCGGGGGAGACCCAGTACTTC.

This clone was found a few times. V usage is TRBV27 and J usage is TRBJ1-5, with 11 bases that match TRBD1. Trimming cost V 2 bases and J 3 bases; bases outside gene matches: 6. This CDR3 is 17 amino acids long. The germline gives CDR1 MNHEY, CDR2 SMNVEV (reference sequence). CDR3 DNA sequence: TGTGCCAGCAGTTTAACGGGACAGGGGGGCTACAATCAGCCCCAGCATTTT. It yields the protein CASSLTGQGGYNQPQHF.

This clone was recorded a few times. V and J are TRBV27 and TRBJ2-1, with D maybe TRBD1 (6 bases). The V gene's germline CDR1 is MNHEY and CDR2 SMNVEV (reference sequence). The germline V and J ends were trimmed by 5 bases and 0 bases, with 17 bases remaining between them. The length of the CDR3 is 17 residues. The CDR3 nucleotides are TGTGCCAGCAGTCGAAAAGGGGGAGCCAGCTCCTACAATGAGCAGTTCTTC. Residues: CASSRKGGASSYNEQFF.

The V gene is TRBV28, the J gene TRBJ1-2; D is possibly TRBD1 (6 bases). Germline V gives CDR1 MDHEN, CDR2 SYDVKM. V shed 7 bases and J shed 9 bases, with 9 bases lying between them. This CDR3 comprises 10 residues. This CDR3 reads CASTTGCYTF. For the CDR3, the DNA is TGTGCCAGCACCACAGGGTGCTACACCTTC.

This chain connects TRBV18 to TRBJ2-3, with a tentative D call TRBD2 (5 bases). V lost 3 bases and J lost 0, with 19 bases in between. The CDR3 length is 18 residues. Germline-derived CDR1 and CDR2 are KGHSH and LQKENI. The CDR3 region has the DNA TGTGCCAGCTCACCGTTGGTGGTCGAGCGGTCTAGCACAGATACGCAGTATTTT. This codes for CASSPLVVERSSTDTQYF.

The rearrangement links TRBV19 to TRBJ1-2; D might be TRBD1 (6 bases). This CDR3 region has 15 residues. The germline V gene encodes CDR1 LNHDA and CDR2 SQIVND (reference sequence). V dropped 1 base and J dropped 5 bases, with 14 bases sitting between them. CDR3 in DNA: TGTGCCAGTAGTATAGCCGGCAGGGGCCGGTATGGCTACACCTTC. It encodes CASSIAGRGRYGYTF.

This clone was seen a handful of times. The chain joins TRBV18 to TRBJ1-4; maybe TRBD1 (5 bases). CDR1 is KGHSH and CDR2 is LQKENI in the germline V gene. With 6 bases removed from V and 0 bases from J, the gap between germline ends came to 14 bases. CDR3 size: 16 residues. The CDR3 region has the DNA TGTGCCAGCTCCCCGCCGGGGGGTGCAACTAATGAAAAACTGTTTTTT. Its protein product is CASSPPGGATNEKLFF.

This chain links TRBV6-5 with TRBJ1-6; the match to TRBD1 covers 9 bases. The germline V gene has CDR1 MNHEY and CDR2 SVGAGI. This CDR3 is built from 13 residues. J was trimmed by 8 bases and V by 6 bases; bases with no gene match: 2. DNA of the CDR3: TGTGCCAGCAGCTGGGACAGGGATTCACCCCTCCACTTT. This codes for CASSWDRDSPLHF.

The chain is built from TRBV2 and TRBJ2-1; D is perhaps TRBD2 (5 bases). The V and J ends lost 4 bases and 8 bases respectively, with 12 bases between them. CDR1 is SNHLY and CDR2 is FYNNEI in the germline V gene. The CDR3 sequence is 13 residues long. DNA for the CDR3: TGTGCCAGCAGTGGAAATCTGAGGGATGAGCAGTTCTTC. Amino acids: CASSGNLRDEQFF.

The chain links TRBV18 to TRBJ2-1, with TRBD2 matching over 8 bases. The germline CDR1 and CDR2 sequences are KGHSH and LQKENI. CDR3 length: 15 residues. The V segment lost 3 bases and the J segment 6 bases; nucleotides outside the gene matches: 7. The DNA of the CDR3 is TGTGCCAGCTCACCGGGACTAGTCGAAATCAATGAGCAGTTCTTC. Its translation is CASSPGLVEINEQFF. Drawing the rest from reference TRBV18 and TRBJ2-1, the complete variable domain is NAGVMQNPRHLVRRRGQEARLRCSPMKGHSHVYWYRQLPEEGLKFMVYLQKENIIDESGMPKERFSAEFPKEGPSILRIQQVVRGDSAAYFCASSPGLVEINEQFFGPGTRLTVL.

This chain joins TRBV14 and TRBJ1-1, with D possibly matching TRBD1 (5 bases). Germline V gives CDR1 SGHDN, CDR2 FVKESK. This CDR3 is built from 15 residues. Trimming cost V 5 bases and J 4 bases, with 17 bases left between them. The CDR3 DNA reads as TGTGCCAGCAGCGCTATCAGGCGCGGGGGCACTGAAGCTTTCTTT. Its translation: CASSAIRRGGTEAFF. Complete variable domain (other parts from reference TRBV14 and TRBJ1-1): EAGVTQFPSHSVIEKGQTVTLRCDPISGHDNLYWYRRVMGKEIKFLLHFVKESKQDESGMPNNRFLAERTGGTYSTLKVQPAELEDSGVYFCASSAIRRGGTEAFFGQGTRLTVV.

This clone was detected only once. The chain joins TRBV27 to TRBJ2-7; weak D call: TRBD1 (6 bases). The CDR3 length is 12 residues. The V and J ends lost 6 bases and 7 bases respectively, with 13 bases between them. CDR1 is MNHEY and CDR2 is SMNVEV in the germline V gene (reference sequence). This CDR3 reads CASSPTGLEQYF. In DNA form, the CDR3 reads TGTGCCAGCAGCCCAACAGGGTTAGAGCAGTACTTC.

The V call is TRBV7-2, the J call TRBJ2-7, with TRBD2 matching over 7 bases. The CDR3 extends over 16 amino acids. Trimming took 6 bases from V and 0 from J; bases not matched to a gene: 11. CDR1 and CDR2 (germline): SGHTA, FQGNSA. The CDR3 bases are TGTGCCAGCAGTCCCGGTGGGGGGAGGGCCTCCTACGAGCAGTACTTC. Translation: CASSPGGGRASYEQYF.

The chain combines TRBV19 with TRBJ1-1, with D unresolved. The CDR3 covers 14 residues. CDR1 and CDR2 (germline): LNHDA, SQIVND (reference sequence). With 5 bases removed from V and 0 bases from J, the gap between germline ends came to 10 bases. For the CDR3, the DNA is TGTGCCAGTAGTGGAGACGGCGTGAACACTGAAGCTTTCTTT. Amino acids: CASSGDGVNTEAFF.

The chain recombines TRBV27 with TRBJ1-1; D is unresolved. CDR3 length: 16 amino acids. The V end lost 4 bases, the J end lost 0 bases, and 15 bases lay between the germline ends. CDR1 is MNHEY, CDR2 SMNVEV, per germline (reference sequence). The CDR3, as DNA: TGTGCCAGCAGTTCCGGGGTCGGCGGGATGAACACTGAAGCTTTCTTT. Its protein is CASSSGVGGMNTEAFF.

V and J are TRBV7-9 and TRBJ2-7, with a weak D call TRBD1 (6 bases). The ends were cut back, 9 bases at V and 2 bases at J, with 11 bases in the middle. This CDR3 is 12 amino acids long. Germline V gives CDR1 SEHNR, CDR2 FQNEAQ (reference sequence). The CDR3 DNA follows: TGTGCCAGTCGGACAGATGCCTACGAGCAGTACTTC. Translation: CASRTDAYEQYF. Supplemented by reference TRBV7-9 and TRBJ2-7, the full variable domain reads DTGVSQNPRHKITKRGQNVTFRCDPISEHNRLYWYRQTLGQGPEFLTYFQNEAQLEKSRLLSDRFSAERPKGSFSTLEIQRTEQGDSAMYLCASRTDAYEQYFGPGTRLTVT.